This is a list of T cell receptor beta chains from one sample in a study of vaccination and CD4 T cells after COVID-19. TCRdb re-analysed the PCR reads in MiXCR, keeping a single row per CDR3 protein. Of roughly 13,000 distinct CDR3 sequences listed, roughly 57% are singletons. Their antigens remain unidentified. Sequencing was done on a sample of CD4+ T cells from blood, cultured in vitro. The receptors were gathered from a human donor who had recovered from COVID-19. Both conserved end residues are part of each CDR3. The D gene is left open where the match is weak. Size is stated for part of the rows, as once, few or many counts, or as a class when the clone is expanded.

>TRBV20-1|NA|TRBD2|TRBJ2-7
TGCAGTGCAACGGGACTAGACTACGAGCAGTACTTC
CSATGLDYEQYF
>TRBV7-2|once|TRBD2|TRBJ2-7
TGTGCCAGCAGCCCGCGAGCGGGAGAGGGTGAGCAGTACTTC
CASSPRAGEGEQYF
>TRBV7-7|NA|NA|TRBJ2-2
TGTGCCAGCAGCTGGGGGGCGGGCACGAACACCGGGGAGCTGTTTTTT
CASSWGAGTNTGELFF
>TRBV19|NA|TRBD1|TRBJ1-5
TGTGCCAGTAGTCCGGGACAGGATAAACGCTACAATCAGCCCCAGCATTTT
CASSPGQDKRYNQPQHF
>TRBV20-1|NA|NA|TRBJ2-7
TGCAGTGCCCCTGAGCTAGGGCTCGTGGGGGTCGAGCAGTACTTC
CSAPELGLVGVEQYF
>TRBV6-2/TRBV6-3|few|NA|TRBJ1-2
TGTGCCAGCGGCCGGGCCCTCTATGGCTACACCTTC
CASGRALYGYTF
>TRBV20-1|NA|TRBD2|TRBJ2-1
TGCAGTGCTAGCCCCCCGACTAGCGGTTACAATGAGCAGTTCTTC
CSASPPTSGYNEQFF
>TRBV7-9|few|NA|TRBJ2-3
TGTGCCAGCAGTCCCGGGAGCACAGATACGCAGTATTTT
CASSPGSTDTQYF
>TRBV6-1|NA|NA|TRBJ1-1
TGTGCCACTAAGGGGAACAGCCTACGAAACACTGAAGCTTTCTTT
CATKGNSLRNTEAFF
>TRBV11-3|few|TRBD1|TRBJ2-5
TGTGCCAGCAGCTCCGCCGGACAGGGAGCGGAGACCCAGTACTTC
CASSSAGQGAETQYF
>TRBV6-1|few|NA|TRBJ2-7
TGTGCCAGCAGTCGCTCGGGTGCTTCCTACGAGCAGTACTTC
CASSRSGASYEQYF
>TRBV20-1|NA|NA|TRBJ2-7
TGCAGTGGAGGGGGGGTTCTAGGAGATTACGAGCAGTACTTC
CSGGGVLGDYEQYF
>TRBV20-1|NA|NA|TRBJ2-1
TGCAGTGCTAGTAAGGACCCCGGAGACTCTAATGAGCAGTTCTTC
CSASKDPGDSNEQFF
>TRBV5-1|NA|NA|TRBJ1-6
TGCGCCAGCCGCCTCGATAGTTTTGGACCTTCACCCCTCCACTTT
CASRLDSFGPSPLHF